Listed here is a single T cell receptor beta chain. Its cognate antigen is unknown. This specimen comes from a study of shared clonotypes between healthy human individuals. Study results and limitations: Generation of non-shared clonotypes was less probable than generation of clonotypes shared by all four donors. Estimated richness was generally greater in naive than memory subsets. Investigators expected sequencing depth to affect clonotype sharing among donors.

The method was immunoSEQ multiplex PCR; TCRdb's version includes in-frame clones alone and lacks a portion of them. The sample carries some 1.1 million clones, around three quarters recorded once. CDR3 length: 14 amino acids. The V and J ends lost 3 bases and 4 bases respectively, with 12 bases between them. Germline values: CDR1 LNHDA, CDR2 SQIVND (reference sequence). The donor population consisted of healthy HIV-negative adults with no recent acute infections or vaccinations. Source material: memory CD4+ T cells from PBMCs. Subset in this sample: CD45RA-negative fraction. The J gene is TRBJ1-2, the V gene TRBV19; no definite D call. The clonotype originates from a man aged 18 to 35 in good health. Some clones in this sample may be carry-over from other donors' samples. This chain's CDR3 is CASSMYLEIYGYTF. The CDR3 DNA follows: TGTGCCAGTAGTATGTACCTCGAGATCTATGGCTACACCTTC.